Shown below are 22 T cell receptor beta chains from a single sample sequenced in a study of shared clonotypes between healthy human individuals. Sequencing was performed with immunoSEQ multiplex PCR; in TCRdb, only in-frame clones are kept and a portion is missing. Of approximately 810,000 clones in the sample, around 92% were seen once. The naive CD8 subset, CD45RO-negative cells positively selected for CCR7, excluded terminally differentiated effector memory CD45RA+ cells. The sequencing input was naive CD8+ T cells sorted from blood. The receptor set was obtained from a man aged 25 to 45 in good health.

V and J are TRBV29-1 and TRBJ2-2; 10 nucleotides line up with TRBD1. The V gene end was trimmed by 7 bases and the J gene end by 5 bases; junction bases not matched to a gene: 4. Per germline, CDR1 SQVTM and CDR2 ANQGSEA. The CDR3 loop spans 13 amino acids. CDR3 in amino acids: CSDDRGRTGELFF. CDR3 bases: TGCAGCGATGACAGGGGGCGAACCGGGGAGCTGTTTTTT.

The V call is TRBV10-3, the J call TRBJ2-1; 10 bases are shared with TRBD2. Trimming at V came to 0 bases and at J to 4 bases, leaving 9 bases not matched to a gene. The germline CDR1 and CDR2 sequences are ENHRY and SYGVKD. The CDR3 is 18 residues long. Here the CDR3 reads CAISESGRTSGIYNEQFF. The CDR3, as DNA: TGTGCCATCAGTGAGTCGGGGAGGACTAGCGGAATTTACAATGAGCAGTTCTTC.

The chain has TRBV28 and TRBJ1-2; D gene uncertain. This CDR3 has 13 residues. V gave up 5 bases and J gave up 2 bases, with 9 bases separating them. In germline, CDR1 is MDHEN, CDR2 SYDVKM. In DNA form, the CDR3 reads TGTGCCAGCAGTCCAAGACGAAACTATGGCTACACCTTC. Encoded protein: CASSPRRNYGYTF.

J is TRBJ1-1 and V is TRBV27, with TRBD1 as a possible D gene (6 bases). This CDR3 region has 14 residues. V lost 5 bases to trimming and J lost 5 bases, with 15 bases between them. The germline V gene has CDR1 MNHEY and CDR2 SMNVEV (reference sequence). The CDR3 coding sequence is TGTGCCAGCAGTAACTTACAGGGCAGGACTGAAGCTTTCTTT. Encoded protein: CASSNLQGRTEAFF.

The chain links TRBV7-2 to TRBJ2-1; 8 bases fit TRBD1. The germline V gene encodes CDR1 SGHTA and CDR2 FQGNSA. J was trimmed by 6 bases and V by 6 bases; bases with no gene match: 10. The CDR3 is 15 amino acids. DNA for the CDR3: TGTGCCAGCAGTTTGGACAGGGTAGGGGGCAATGAGCAGTTCTTC. Encoded protein: CASSLDRVGGNEQFF.

Only one count was recorded for this clone. The J gene is TRBJ2-7, the V gene TRBV27; 10 nucleotides match TRBD2. V lost 7 bases to trimming and J lost 6 bases; unmatched junction nucleotides: 6. CDR1 MNHEY and CDR2 SMNVEV come from the germline V gene (reference sequence). The CDR3 runs to 13 residues. This CDR3 reads CASNLAGAGEQYF. The CDR3 DNA reads as TGTGCCAGCAACCTAGCGGGAGCCGGCGAGCAGTACTTC.

The chain uses TRBV7-6 and TRBJ2-7; TRBD1 matches at 9 bases. The CDR3 contains 15 residues. Trimming took 4 bases from V and 4 from J; bases not matched to a gene: 8. Germline V CDR1 and CDR2: SGHVS, FNYEAQ. CDR3 residues: CASSSPGQGGYEQYF. CDR3 nucleotides: TGTGCCAGCAGCTCCCCGGGACAGGGTGGTTACGAGCAGTACTTC.

The chain combines TRBV10-1 with TRBJ2-3; D possibly corresponds to TRBD1 (5 bases). Germline CDR1 is WNHNN and CDR2 is SYGVQD (reference sequence). The CDR3 extends over 17 amino acids. V was shortened by 5 bases and J by 1 base, with 19 bases between the two germline ends. The CDR3 nucleotides are TGCGCCAGCAGTCCGAATGCGGACATCCCAGGCACAGATACGCAGTATTTT. Translated: CASSPNADIPGTDTQYF.

V is TRBV6-5 and J is TRBJ2-7; no clear D. This CDR3 has 15 residues. Trimming stripped 5 bases from V and 2 bases from J, with 16 bases between. The V gene's germline CDR1 is MNHEY and CDR2 SVGAGI. CDR3 sequence: CASSTTKDLTYEQYF. The CDR3 bases are TGTGCCAGCAGTACCACCAAAGACCTCACCTACGAGCAGTACTTC.

J is TRBJ2-1 and V is TRBV28; 8 bases match TRBD2. Germline CDR1 is MDHEN and CDR2 is SYDVKM. The CDR3 is 12 amino acids. Trimming at V came to 8 bases and at J to 8 bases, leaving 5 bases not matched to a gene. The CDR3 DNA reads as TGTGCCAGCGCAGGACTAGCTTATGAGCAGTTCTTC. It is translated as CASAGLAYEQFF.

The chain links TRBV15 to TRBJ1-4, with no clear D. The CDR3 loop spans 13 amino acids. CDR1 is LNHNV, CDR2 YYDKDF, per germline (reference sequence). V shed 0 bases and J shed 8 bases, with 7 bases lying between them. The CDR3 loop reads CATSRDPGEKLFF. The CDR3, as DNA: TGTGCCACCAGCAGAGATCCGGGGGAAAAACTGTTTTTT.

V usage is TRBV5-1 and J usage is TRBJ2-1; D ambiguous. CDR1 and CDR2 from the germline V gene are SGHRS and YFSETQ. The CDR3 runs to 17 residues. V dropped 0 bases and J dropped 8 bases, with 21 bases sitting between them. The CDR3 spells CASSLEVWQPLGDEQFF. CDR3 DNA sequence: TGCGCCAGCAGCTTGGAGGTTTGGCAGCCCCTTGGGGATGAGCAGTTCTTC.

V is TRBV2 and J is TRBJ2-1; D may be TRBD2 (6 bases). The CDR3 spans 12 residues. Germline CDR1 and CDR2: SNHLY and FYNNEI. Trimming took 6 bases from V and 5 from J, leaving 8 bases between them. This CDR3 reads CASSRLDNEQFF. The CDR3 coding sequence is TGTGCCAGCAGCAGACTAGACAATGAGCAGTTCTTC.

This clone occurred once. The rearrangement links TRBV5-1 to TRBJ2-1; D possibly corresponds to TRBD2 (5 bases). V was clipped by 6 bases and J by 0 bases, with 13 bases between them. The CDR3 loop spans 15 amino acids. CDR1 is SGHRS, CDR2 YFSETQ, per germline. CDR3 coding DNA: TGCGCCAGCATAGCCGGGGAGAGCTCCTACAATGAGCAGTTCTTC. This sequence encodes CASIAGESSYNEQFF.

CDR3 sequence: CASSPGTSGLLGGNEQFF. CDR3 coding DNA: TGTGCCAGCAGCCCCGGGACTAGCGGCCTTCTCGGGGGCAATGAGCAGTTCTTC. V is TRBV9 and J is TRBJ2-1; 11 bases agree with TRBD2. CDR1 and CDR2 from the germline V gene are SGDLS and YYNGEE. V shed 4 bases, J shed 6 bases, and the junction held 15 bases outside the gene matches. This CDR3 contains 18 residues.

The chain has TRBV27 and TRBJ2-1; TRBD2 matches at 7 bases. CDR3 length: 17 amino acids. Germline CDR1 MNHEY, CDR2 SMNVEV (reference sequence). V lost 1 base to trimming and J lost 4 bases; unmatched junction nucleotides: 10. CDR3 nucleotides: TGTGCCAGCAGTTTATTGGAGGCGGGAGTGGGTTACAATGAGCAGTTCTTC. This sequence encodes CASSLLEAGVGYNEQFF.

V is TRBV29-1 and J is TRBJ2-4; TRBD2 matches 11 bases. Germline V lookup: CDR1 SQVTM, CDR2 ANQGSEA. This CDR3 region has 17 residues. The V segment lost 2 bases and the J segment 7 bases; nucleotides outside the gene matches: 13. CDR3 sequence (DNA): TGCAGCGTTGAATTTAACCCTAGCGGGAGGCGGGGGAACATTCAGTACTTC. It yields the protein CSVEFNPSGRRGNIQYF.

The chain combines TRBV7-6 with TRBJ2-7; D unresolved. The CDR3 totals 12 residues. V was shortened by 5 bases and J by 2 bases, with 7 bases between the two germline ends. The germline CDR1 and CDR2 sequences are SGHVS and FNYEAQ. CDR3 loop: CASSRGTYEQYF. The CDR3, as DNA: TGTGCCAGCAGCCGAGGTACCTACGAGCAGTACTTC.

The rearrangement uses TRBV11-2 and TRBJ2-1; TRBD1 is a possible D gene (5 bases). CDR1 is SGHAT, CDR2 FQNNGV, per germline. This CDR3 is 14 amino acids long. Trimming cost V 8 bases and J 1 base, with 12 bases left between them. CDR3 nucleotide sequence: TGTGCCAGCGGACATTACGAGTCCTACAATGAGCAGTTCTTC. It codes for CASGHYESYNEQFF. The entire variable domain, with the rest obtained from reference TRBV11-2 and TRBJ2-1, is as follows: EAGVAQSPRYKIIEKRQSVAFWCNPISGHATLYWYQQILGQGPKLLIQFQNNGVVDDSQLPKDRFSAERLKGVDSTLKIQPAKLEDSAVYLCASGHYESYNEQFFGPGTRLTVL.

The chain combines TRBV15 with TRBJ1-1; D is possibly TRBD1 (5 bases). Per the germline V gene, CDR1 is LNHNV and CDR2 is YYDKDF (reference sequence). The V gene lost 5 bases and the J gene lost 6 bases, with 13 bases spanning the gap. The CDR3 spans 13 residues. In DNA form, the CDR3 reads TGTGCCACCAGCGCATACCTGGGGGCTGAAGCTTTCTTT. Translating gives CATSAYLGAEAFF.

The chain recombines TRBV19 with TRBJ2-3, with TRBD2 matching 16 bases. Germline V gene lookup returns CDR1 LNHDA and CDR2 SQIVND (reference sequence). V was clipped by 7 bases and J by 4 bases; unmatched bases: 8. CDR3 length equals 17 residues. The chain's CDR3 is CASNGTSGRDWADTQYF. Written as DNA, the CDR3 is TGTGCCAGTAACGGGACTAGCGGGAGGGATTGGGCAGATACGCAGTATTTT.

The rearrangement links TRBV4-2 to TRBJ2-3, with 10 bases that match TRBD2. V shed 1 base, J shed 3 bases, and the junction held 10 bases outside the gene matches. CDR1 is LGHNA, CDR2 YNFKEQ, per germline. CDR3 length: 18 residues. CDR3 DNA sequence: TGTGCCAGCAGCCAAGTGGCCGGAACTAGCGGGATAACAGATACGCAGTATTTT. The encoded protein is CASSQVAGTSGITDTQYF.